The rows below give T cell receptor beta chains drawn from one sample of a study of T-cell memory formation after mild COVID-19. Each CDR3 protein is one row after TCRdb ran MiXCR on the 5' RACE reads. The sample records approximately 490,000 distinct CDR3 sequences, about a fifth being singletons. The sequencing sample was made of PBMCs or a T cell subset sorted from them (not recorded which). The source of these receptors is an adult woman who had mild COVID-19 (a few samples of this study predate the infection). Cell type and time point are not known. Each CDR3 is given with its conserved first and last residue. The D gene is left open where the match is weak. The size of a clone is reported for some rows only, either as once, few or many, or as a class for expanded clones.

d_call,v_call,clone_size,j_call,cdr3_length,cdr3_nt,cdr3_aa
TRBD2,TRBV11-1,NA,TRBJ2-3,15,TGTGCCAGCAGCTCCGGGGGGGCAAGCACAGATACGCAGTATTTT,CASSSGGASTDTQYF
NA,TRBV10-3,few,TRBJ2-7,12,TGTGCCATCAGTGACGGCGGCTACGAGCAGTACTTC,CAISDGGYEQYF
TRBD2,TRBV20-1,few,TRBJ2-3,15,TGCAGTGTACCTTTTGCGGGAGGGCAGCCAGATACGCAGTATTTT,CSVPFAGGQPDTQYF
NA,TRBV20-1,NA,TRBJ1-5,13,TGCAGTGCTAGGGGGTGGTCTACCTTGCCCCAGCATTTT,CSARGWSTLPQHF
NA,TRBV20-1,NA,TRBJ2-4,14,TGCAGTGCTAGACCTTTGACTCCCCAAAACATTCAGTACTTC,CSARPLTPQNIQYF
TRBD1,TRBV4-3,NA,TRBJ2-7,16,TGCGCCAGCAGCCAAGACGAGACAGGGTGGGTCGACGAGCAGTACTTC,CASSQDETGWVDEQYF
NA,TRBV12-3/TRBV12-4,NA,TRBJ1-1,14,TGTGCCAGCAGTATGGGACACTTGAACACTGAAGCTTTCTTT,CASSMGHLNTEAFF
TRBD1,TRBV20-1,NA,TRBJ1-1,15,TGCAGTGCTAGACAACAGGGGGCGAGGAACACTGAAGCTTTCTTT,CSARQQGARNTEAFF
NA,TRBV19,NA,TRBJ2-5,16,TGTGCCAGTAGCTTAAACCAATGGACACTTCAAGAGACCCAGTACTTC,CASSLNQWTLQETQYF
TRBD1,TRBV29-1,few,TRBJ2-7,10,TGCAGCGTTGGGGACAGGGAGCAGTACTTC,CSVGDREQYF
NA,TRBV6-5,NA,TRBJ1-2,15,TGTGCCAGCAGGGGGTCGGGAAGAAGGAGAGATGGCTACACCTTC,CASRGSGRRRDGYTF
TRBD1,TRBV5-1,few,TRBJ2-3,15,TGCGCCAGCAGCTTAGAGAAGGGGGCAATAGATACGCAGTATTTT,CASSLEKGAIDTQYF
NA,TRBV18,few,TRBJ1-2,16,TGTGCCAGCTCACCGAATCAGGGAGTGTCACACTATGGCTACACCTTC,CASSPNQGVSHYGYTF
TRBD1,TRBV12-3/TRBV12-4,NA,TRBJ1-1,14,TGTGCCAGCAAAAGACAGGGGCAGGGTCCTGAAGCTTTCTTT,CASKRQGQGPEAFF
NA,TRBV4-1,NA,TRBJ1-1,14,TGCGCCAGCAGCCATCCCGGGAGGAACACTGAAGCTTTCTTT,CASSHPGRNTEAFF
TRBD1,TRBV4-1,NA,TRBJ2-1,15,TGCGCCAGCAGCCAAGGTACCAGGGGGCCGTATGAGCAGTTCTTC,CASSQGTRGPYEQFF
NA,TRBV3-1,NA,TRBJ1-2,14,TGTGCCAGCAGCCAGGCCGTTGGGAACTATGGCTACACCTTC,CASSQAVGNYGYTF
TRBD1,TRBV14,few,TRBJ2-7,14,TGTGCCAGCAGCAAGACAGGGCCTACCTACGAGCAGTACTTC,CASSKTGPTYEQYF
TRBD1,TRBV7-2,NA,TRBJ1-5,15,TGTGCCAGCAGCCCTCGGACAGGGAGTCATCAGCCCCAGCATTTT,CASSPRTGSHQPQHF
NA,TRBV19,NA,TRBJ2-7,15,TGTGCCAGTAGTGTCTCCGGGACGGGGTTCTACGAGCAGTACTTC,CASSVSGTGFYEQYF
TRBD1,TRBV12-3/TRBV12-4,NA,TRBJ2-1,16,TGTGCCAGCAGCCTAGATGGACAGGTCATAAAAAATGAGCAGTTCTTC,CASSLDGQVIKNEQFF
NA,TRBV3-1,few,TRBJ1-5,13,TGTGCCAGCAGCCAGGGGGGTACTCAGCCCCAGCATTTT,CASSQGGTQPQHF
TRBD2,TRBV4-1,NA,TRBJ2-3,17,TGCGCCAGCAGCCAAGATTGGAATAGCGGGGGCACAGATACGCAGTATTTT,CASSQDWNSGGTDTQYF
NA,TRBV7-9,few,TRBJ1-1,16,TGTGCCAGCAGCCACTTAAGGGGCGGACTGAACACTGAAGCTTTCTTT,CASSHLRGGLNTEAFF
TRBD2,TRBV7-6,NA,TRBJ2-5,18,TGTGCCAGCAGCTTAATTTCGGTGGGGCTAGCGGGGGAGGAGACCCAGTACTTC,CASSLISVGLAGEETQYF
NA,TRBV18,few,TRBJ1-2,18,TGTGCCAGCTCACCATATCAACATGTTGATCTCACCGGCTATGGCTACACCTTC,CASSPYQHVDLTGYGYTF
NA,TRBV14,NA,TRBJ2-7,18,TGTGCCAGCAGCCGGGGGCCAGGGGAGGAGGGTGACTCCTACGAGCAGTACTTC,CASSRGPGEEGDSYEQYF
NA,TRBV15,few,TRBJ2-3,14,TGTGCCACCAGCAGACCTGGAGGCACAGATACGCAGTATTTT,CATSRPGGTDTQYF
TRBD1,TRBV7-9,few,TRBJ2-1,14,TGTGCCAGCAGCTTCTACGACAGGGGTAATGAGCAGTTCTTC,CASSFYDRGNEQFF